This TCR beta chain was sequenced for a study of cytomegalovirus exposure and HLA in healthy donors. Study conclusions and caveats: Sequences of the TCR beta chain were said to predict the HLA-A and HLA-B alleles of most subjects accurately.

Trimming pared 2 bases from V and 7 bases from J, leaving 19 bases between. CDR3 size: 16 residues. From germline, CDR1 is SNHLY and CDR2 FYNNEI. A remark on this clone: The antigen remains undetermined.

Amplification used 60 Vbeta primers and 13 Jbeta primers. Data came from immunoSEQ multiplex PCR; TCRdb stores just in-frame clones and leaves some out. The sample contains about 130,000 clones, around 78% of which appear only once. This receptor was identified in a man between 18 and 35 years old in good health and CMV-seropositive. Sample: PBMCs. The chain links TRBV2 to TRBJ2-3; D may be TRBD2 (6 bases). CDR3 coding DNA: TGTGCCAGCAGTGAATGGTCGACGGGGGAGAGATATACGCAGTATTTT. Translation gives CASSEWSTGERYTQYF. Full variable domain (outside the CDR3, taken from reference TRBV2 and TRBJ2-3): EPEVTQTPSHQVTQMGQEVILRCVPISNHLYFYWYRQILGQKVEFLVSFYNNEISEKSEIFDDQFSVERPDGSNFTLKIRSTKLEDSAMYFCASSEWSTGERYTQYFGPGTRLTVL.